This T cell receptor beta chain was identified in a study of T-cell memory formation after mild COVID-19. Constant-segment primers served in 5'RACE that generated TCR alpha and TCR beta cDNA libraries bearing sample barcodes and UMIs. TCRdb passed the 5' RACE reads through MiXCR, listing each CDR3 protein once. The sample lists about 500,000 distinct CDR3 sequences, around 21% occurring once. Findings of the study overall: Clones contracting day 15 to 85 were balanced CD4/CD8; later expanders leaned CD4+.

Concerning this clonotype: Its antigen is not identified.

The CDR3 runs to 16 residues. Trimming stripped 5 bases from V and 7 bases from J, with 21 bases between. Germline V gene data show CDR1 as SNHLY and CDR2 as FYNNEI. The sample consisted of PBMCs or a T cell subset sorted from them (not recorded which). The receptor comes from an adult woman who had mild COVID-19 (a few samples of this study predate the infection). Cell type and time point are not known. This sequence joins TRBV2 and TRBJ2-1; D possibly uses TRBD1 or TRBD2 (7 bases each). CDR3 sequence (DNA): TGTGCCAGCAGTCCAGGGGGGGGTCACGGATTAAATGAGCAGTTCTTC. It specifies CASSPGGGHGLNEQFF.